The clone carrying this TCR beta chain was picked up many times. V was shortened by 0 bases and J by 4 bases, with 7 bases between the two germline ends. The CDR3 spans 13 residues. Germline CDR1 and CDR2: SGHTA and FQGTGA. The data are from a study of T-cell memory formation after mild COVID-19. Each CDR3 protein is one row after TCRdb ran MiXCR on the 5' RACE reads. The profile shows just over 200,000 distinct CDR3 sequences, 9.5% of them singletons. The clonotype was recovered from a man between 18 and 29 years old who had mild COVID-19 (a few samples of this study predate the infection). Cell type and time point are not known. The sample was PBMCs or a T cell subset sorted from them (not recorded which). The V and J genes are TRBV7-3 and TRBJ2-7; tentatively, D is TRBD2 (6 bases). The CDR3 loop reads CASSLTAGYEQYF. DNA of the CDR3: TGTGCCAGCAGCTTAACGGCGGGATACGAGCAGTACTTC.